This TCR beta chain is drawn from a study of T cells in Graves' hyperthyroidism and ophthalmopathy. Overall study context: Sampling of peripheral blood happened at initial diagnosis, prior to any treatment. Study-level findings and limits: The model anticipated ophthalmopathy a median around six months pre-onset. Blood shared most expanded thyroid clonotypes above 0.001.

TCR beta CDR3 region amplification was performed from RNA transcripts. During a first-round RT-PCR of the TCR CDR3, the HTBI primer set was used. From the multiplex PCR reads, TCRdb called clonotypes with MiXCR, one entry per CDR3 protein. This table holds fewer than 400,000 distinct CDR3 sequences, approximately 14% found once. In this sample, this clonotype turned up many times. Its antigen is currently unknown. Per the germline V gene, CDR1 is SEHNR and CDR2 is FQNEAQ (reference sequence). V shed 4 bases, J shed 2 bases, and the junction held 5 bases outside the gene matches. This CDR3 is built from 14 residues. Orbital computed tomography and thyroid ultrasound, together with serum TRAb and thyroxine and clinical symptoms, were used for diagnoses.

The source material was blood. The receptor was isolated from a woman aged 18-29 years with Graves' hyperthyroidism that later progressed to Graves' ophthalmopathy. The chain combines TRBV7-9 with TRBJ2-7, with 7 nucleotides matching TRBD1. CDR3 sequence: CASSSAGTAYEQYF. The CDR3 coding sequence is TGTGCCAGCAGCTCCGCCGGGACAGCCTACGAGCAGTACTTC. Full variable domain (rest looked up from reference TRBV7-9 and TRBJ2-7): DTGVSQNPRHKITKRGQNVTFRCDPISEHNRLYWYRQTLGQGPEFLTYFQNEAQLEKSRLLSDRFSAERPKGSFSTLEIQRTEQGDSAMYLCASSSAGTAYEQYFGPGTRLTVT.